Below, 19 T cell receptor beta chains from the same sample are listed, as sequenced in a study of blood T cells in healthy people across ages. Next came a second PCR, run for roughly 6 to 11 cycles, which used a sample-barcoded 5' primer along with a J-beta primer mix. From the 5' RACE reads, TCRdb called clonotypes with MiXCR, one entry per CDR3 protein. The repertoire has some 890,000 distinct CDR3 sequences, 25% to 30% of them found once; the top ten carry roughly a tenth. This sample also belongs to another study, concerning T cells of mothers and their children.

Specimen: blood. These receptors were obtained from a woman aged 40 to 50 in good health.

The chain joins TRBV6-5 to TRBJ1-1; weak D call: TRBD1 (6 bases). With 0 bases removed from V and 9 bases from J, the gap between germline ends came to 17 bases. The CDR3 covers 15 residues. The V gene's germline CDR1 is MNHEY and CDR2 SVGAGI. The chain's CDR3 is CASSYSQGGKTQAFF. CDR3 nucleotides: TGTGCCAGCAGTTACTCGCAAGGGGGAAAGACTCAAGCTTTCTTT.

The chain employs TRBV25-1 and TRBJ2-3, with 10 positions matching TRBD1. V shed 3 bases and J 4 bases; nucleotides not matched to a gene: 10. The length of the CDR3 is 17 residues. Germline assignment: CDR1 MGHDK and CDR2 SYGVNS. CDR3 coding DNA: TGTGCCAGCAGTGATCCCGGGACAGGGGTGAGGTCAGATACGCAGTATTTT. This translates into CASSDPGTGVRSDTQYF.

The chain combines TRBV5-1 with TRBJ2-2, with TRBD1 matching over 8 bases. Germline values: CDR1 SGHRS, CDR2 YFSETQ. There are 17 residues in the CDR3. Trimming cost V 7 bases and J 5 bases; bases outside gene matches: 16. Here the CDR3 DNA reads TGCGCCAGCGGCTATCCCTTAGGACAGGGAAAGACCGGGGAGCTGTTTTTT. It encodes CASGYPLGQGKTGELFF.

The chain couples TRBV5-1 to TRBJ2-2; D perhaps matches TRBD1 (6 bases). This CDR3 is 16 amino acids long. Germline CDR1 reads SGHRS; CDR2 reads YFSETQ. V lost 3 bases to trimming and J lost 0 bases, with 12 bases between them. The CDR3 loop reads CASSSGHCANTGELFF. DNA for the CDR3: TGCGCCAGCAGCTCGGGACACTGCGCGAACACCGGGGAGCTGTTTTTT.

About this clonotype itself: One end of the junction does not line up with germline, which may come from a read error. The gene calls are TRBV12-3 or TRBV12-4 and TRBJ2-5; no reliable D call. This CDR3 has 12 residues. The CDR3: CASRGQVETRYF. In DNA form, the CDR3 reads TGTGCCAGCAGAGGGCAGGTGGAGACCCGGTACTTC.

This clonotype was detected a few times. V and J are TRBV6-7 and TRBJ2-1; tentatively, D is TRBD2 (5 bases). TRBV6-7 falls under the ORF class, with uncertain function. CDR3 length: 16 amino acids. The V and J ends lost 5 bases and 0 bases respectively, with 14 bases between them. CDR3 nucleotide sequence: TGTGCCAGCAGTCCTCTTGGAGGAAGCTCCTACAATGAGCAGTTCTTC. This translates into CASSPLGGSSYNEQFF.

This clonotype was observed a few times. V is TRBV10-3 and J is TRBJ2-7; 9 positions agree with TRBD1. J lost 0 bases, V lost 4 bases, and 7 bases had no gene match. The CDR3 has 16 amino acids. Germline lookup yields CDR1 ENHRY and CDR2 SYGVKD. CDR3 loop: CAISGRTGASSYEQYF. DNA of the CDR3: TGTGCCATCAGTGGCCGGACAGGGGCTAGCTCCTACGAGCAGTACTTC.

Notes on this clonotype: The final CDR3 position lacks the conserved phenylalanine or tryptophan, pointing to a likely read error. The chain uses TRBV6-5 and TRBJ2-6; a weak D match, TRBD1 (5 bases). Germline CDR1 MNHEY, CDR2 SVGAGI. The CDR3 is made up of 15 amino acids. CDR3 in amino acids: CASSLGSAGANALTC. As DNA, the CDR3 is TGTGCCAGCAGCCTAGGAAGTGCTGGGGCCAACGCCCTGACTTGC.

The J gene is TRBJ2-3, the V gene TRBV7-8, with 9 bases identical to TRBD1. The junction had 14 bases not matched to a gene; V was cut back by 4 bases and J by 9 bases. Germline lookup yields CDR1 SGHVS and CDR2 FQNEAQ. This CDR3 is 16 amino acids long. DNA of the CDR3: TGTGCCAGCAGCTCGCTACAGGGGGCGCGAGGCGGGACGCAGTATTTT. Translating gives CASSSLQGARGGTQYF. Looking up the rest from reference TRBV7-8 and TRBJ2-3 gives the full variable domain: GAGVSQSPRYKVAKRGQDVALRCDPISGHVSLFWYQQALGQGPEFLTYFQNEAQLDKSGLPSDRFFAERPEGSVSTLKIQRTQQEDSAVYLCASSSLQGARGGTQYFGPGTRLTVL.

This clonotype was seen at least ten times. The chain links TRBV7-8 to TRBJ2-3, with 12 bases that match TRBD2. The CDR3 is 16 amino acids. Germline assignment: CDR1 SGHVS and CDR2 FQNEAQ. V lost 5 bases to trimming and J lost 1 base; unmatched junction nucleotides: 4. CDR3 DNA: TGTGCCAGCAGCAGCCGACTAGCGGGGGGCACAGATACGCAGTATTTT. Protein product: CASSSRLAGGTDTQYF. Looking up the rest from reference TRBV7-8 and TRBJ2-3 gives the full variable domain: GAGVSQSPRYKVAKRGQDVALRCDPISGHVSLFWYQQALGQGPEFLTYFQNEAQLDKSGLPSDRFFAERPEGSVSTLKIQRTQQEDSAVYLCASSSRLAGGTDTQYFGPGTRLTVL.

The chain links TRBV9 to TRBJ2-7; D is unclear. Trimming removed 3 bases at V and 0 bases at J, with 10 bases between. Germline lookup yields CDR1 SGDLS and CDR2 YYNGEE. The CDR3 contains 14 residues. CDR3 region: CASSAHTSSYEQYF. CDR3 bases: TGTGCCAGCAGCGCACACACGAGCTCCTACGAGCAGTACTTC. The full variable domain, completed using reference TRBV9 and TRBJ2-7, is DSGVTQTPKHLITATGQRVTLRCSPRSGDLSVYWYQQSLDQGLQFLIQYYNGEERAKGNILERFSAQQFPDLHSELNLSSLELGDSALYFCASSAHTSSYEQYFGPGTRLTVT.

This clonotype has at least ten counts. A junction end diverges from the germline sequence, so it may reflect a read error. The chain is built from TRBV12-3 or TRBV12-4 and TRBJ2-3; no clear D. This CDR3 spans 15 amino acids. The CDR3: CASSLGRMRTDTQYF. The DNA of the CDR3 is TGCGCCAGCAGCTTGGGTCGCATGCGCACAGATACGCAGTATTTT.

For this clonotype: A junction boundary mismatches the germline segment, possibly from a read error. The gene calls are TRBV4-1 and TRBJ1-2, with D possibly being TRBD1 (6 bases). The germline gives CDR1 MGHRA, CDR2 YSYEKL. This CDR3 comprises 15 residues. In DNA form, the CDR3 reads TGTGCCAGCAGCCAAGATATCGGGGGCGCATATGGCTACACCTTC. Translation gives CASSQDIGGAYGYTF.

This chain uses TRBV12-3 or TRBV12-4 with TRBJ1-2, with 8 nucleotides matching TRBD1. Unmatched junction bases numbered 6, after V lost 6 bases and J lost 6 bases. This CDR3 has 13 amino acids. CDR3 residues: CASSPGGGHGYTF. The CDR3 DNA reads as TGTGCCAGCAGCCCAGGGGGCGGTCATGGCTACACCTTC.

This sequence joins TRBV6-1 and TRBJ1-2; tentative D call: TRBD1 (6 bases). The V end was cut by 0 bases, the J end by 7 bases, with 15 bases between. The length of the CDR3 is 15 residues. Germline values: CDR1 MNHNS, CDR2 SASEGT. CDR3 amino acids: CASSEAVRGPLGYTF. The CDR3 bases are TGTGCCAGCAGTGAAGCTGTCAGGGGCCCCCTTGGCTACACCTTC.

The rearrangement links TRBV7-2 to TRBJ1-2; D not certain. With 2 bases removed from V and 0 bases from J, the gap between germline ends came to 10 bases. Germline V gives CDR1 SGHTA, CDR2 FQGNSA. This CDR3 comprises 15 residues. This CDR3 reads CASSLYSQANYGYTF. The CDR3 region has the DNA TGTGCCAGCAGCTTATACAGTCAAGCTAACTATGGCTACACCTTC.

This clonotype appeared a few times. This sequence joins TRBV5-5 and TRBJ2-3; D might be TRBD2 (6 bases). The ends were cut back, 4 bases at V and 3 bases at J, with 15 bases in the middle. This CDR3 region has 15 residues. The germline gives CDR1 SGHKS, CDR2 YYEKEE (reference sequence). CDR3 bases: TGTGCCAGCAGCCCGCGGACTATATCTACAGATACGCAGTATTTT. Its translation is CASSPRTISTDTQYF.

This chain links TRBV7-2 with TRBJ2-5; 10 positions agree with TRBD2. Near its end, the DNA agrees better with TRBJ2-1, so the J call may be wrong. In germline, CDR1 is SGHTA, CDR2 FQGNSA. The CDR3 length is 16 residues. CDR3 sequence reads: CASREGASGSQETQFF. Written as DNA, the CDR3 is TGTGCCAGCAGGGAGGGGGCTAGCGGGAGTCAAGAGACCCAGTTCTTC.

This clonotype was recorded at least ten times. This chain joins TRBV7-2 and TRBJ2-5, with D unresolved. The CDR3 length is 15 residues. Trimming took off 5 bases at V and 5 bases at J, with 18 bases between the two ends. Germline CDR1 and CDR2: SGHTA and FQGNSA. The CDR3 bases are TGTGCCAGCAGCCCGGGTCGTTCTACCAGGGAGACCCAGTACTTC. Protein sequence: CASSPGRSTRETQYF.